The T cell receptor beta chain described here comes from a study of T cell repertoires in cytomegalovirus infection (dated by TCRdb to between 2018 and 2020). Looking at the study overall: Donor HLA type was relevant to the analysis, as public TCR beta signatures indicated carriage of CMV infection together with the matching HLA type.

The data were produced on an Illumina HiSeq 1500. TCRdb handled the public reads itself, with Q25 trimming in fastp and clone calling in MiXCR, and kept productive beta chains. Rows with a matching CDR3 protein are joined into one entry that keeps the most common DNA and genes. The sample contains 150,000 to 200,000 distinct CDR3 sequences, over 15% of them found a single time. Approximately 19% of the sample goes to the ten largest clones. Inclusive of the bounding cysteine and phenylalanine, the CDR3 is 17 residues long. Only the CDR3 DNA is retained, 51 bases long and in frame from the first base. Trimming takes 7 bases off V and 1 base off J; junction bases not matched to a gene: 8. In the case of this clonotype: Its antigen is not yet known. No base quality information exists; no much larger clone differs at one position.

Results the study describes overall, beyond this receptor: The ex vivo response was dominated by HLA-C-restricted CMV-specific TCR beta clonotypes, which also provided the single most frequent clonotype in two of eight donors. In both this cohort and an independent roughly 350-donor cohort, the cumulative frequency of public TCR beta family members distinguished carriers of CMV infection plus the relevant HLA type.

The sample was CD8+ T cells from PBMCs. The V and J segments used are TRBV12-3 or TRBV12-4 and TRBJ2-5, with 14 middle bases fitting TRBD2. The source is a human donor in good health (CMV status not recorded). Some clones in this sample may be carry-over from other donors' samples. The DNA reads TGTGCCAGCACTACGGGACTAGCGGGAGCCTTCCAAGAGACCCAGTACTTC. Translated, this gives CASTTGLAGAFQETQYF.